Listed below are T cell receptor beta chains from one sample, sequenced in a study of immune evolution from preneoplasia to lung adenocarcinoma. Measured with immunoSEQ multiplex PCR; TCRdb has only the in-frame clones, and not every one. The data show fewer than 7,500 clones, with about four fifths seen just once and 9.8% held by the top ten. The source material was FFPE adjacent normal lung tissue. The receptor source for this set is a donor older than 65 with lung adenocarcinoma. Each CDR3 is given with its conserved first and last residue. The D gene is left open where the match is weak. Some rows mark clone size as missing; the rest say once, few, many or name a class of expanded clone.

j_call: TRBJ2-3
v_call: TRBV5-1
d_call: TRBD2
clone_size: few
cdr3_nt: TGCGCCAGCACACTAGCGGGGGGGCCCACAGATACGCAGTATTTT
cdr3_aa: CASTLAGGPTDTQYF

j_call: TRBJ1-1
v_call: TRBV7-2
d_call: .
clone_size: .
cdr3_nt: TGTGCCAGCAGCCTGCGGAACGGAGCTTTCTTT
cdr3_aa: CASSLRNGAFF

j_call: TRBJ1-2
v_call: TRBV5-1
d_call: TRBD1
clone_size: .
cdr3_nt: TGCGCCAGCAGACAACAGACAGGGCTTAACTATGGCTACACCTTC
cdr3_aa: CASRQQTGLNYGYTF

j_call: TRBJ2-5
v_call: TRBV2
d_call: TRBD2
clone_size: .
cdr3_nt: TGTGCCAGCACCATTCGGGGGGGAGTGCAAGAGACCCAGTACTTC
cdr3_aa: CASTIRGGVQETQYF

j_call: TRBJ2-3
v_call: TRBV7-2
d_call: TRBD1
clone_size: few
cdr3_nt: TGTGCCAGCAGCCAGGACAGGGGGAGAGATACGCAGTATTTT
cdr3_aa: CASSQDRGRDTQYF

j_call: TRBJ1-2
v_call: TRBV28
d_call: TRBD1
clone_size: .
cdr3_nt: TGTGCCAGCAGTCTTACAGGGGGCGCTGCCTATGGCTACACCTTC
cdr3_aa: CASSLTGGAAYGYTF

j_call: TRBJ2-2
v_call: TRBV10-1
d_call: .
clone_size: .
cdr3_nt: TGCGCCAGCAGTGAGTTGACAGGGAACACCGGGGAGCTGTTTTTT
cdr3_aa: CASSELTGNTGELFF

j_call: TRBJ2-2
v_call: TRBV4-2
d_call: TRBD2
clone_size: .
cdr3_nt: TGTGCCAGCAGCCCTGAGTCTAGCGGGATAGACACCGGGGAGCTGTTTTTT
cdr3_aa: CASSPESSGIDTGELFF

j_call: TRBJ1-5
v_call: TRBV5-8
d_call: .
clone_size: .
cdr3_nt: TGTGCCAGCAGCTTGAGCAGCCTAAATCAGCCCCAGCATTTT
cdr3_aa: CASSLSSLNQPQHF

j_call: TRBJ1-2
v_call: TRBV6-9
d_call: TRBD1
clone_size: .
cdr3_nt: TGTGCCAGCAGTTATTCCCCGGACAGGGCGGGTGGCTACACCTTC
cdr3_aa: CASSYSPDRAGGYTF

j_call: TRBJ1-5
v_call: TRBV27
d_call: .
clone_size: .
cdr3_nt: TGTGCCAGCAGTTACCGCCGGGACACCAATCAGCCCCAGCATTTT
cdr3_aa: CASSYRRDTNQPQHF

j_call: TRBJ2-3
v_call: TRBV6-5
d_call: .
clone_size: .
cdr3_nt: TGTGCCAGCAGTTACTCGTCCACGACAGATACGCAGTATTTT
cdr3_aa: CASSYSSTTDTQYF

j_call: TRBJ2-5
v_call: TRBV13
d_call: TRBD1
clone_size: .
cdr3_nt: TGTGCCAGCAGCCCCGGGACAGGGCAAGAGACCCAGTACTTC
cdr3_aa: CASSPGTGQETQYF

j_call: TRBJ2-3
v_call: TRBV18
d_call: .
clone_size: .
cdr3_nt: TGTGCCAGCTCACCCACCAGGGGGGGCACAGATACGCAGTATTTT
cdr3_aa: CASSPTRGGTDTQYF

j_call: TRBJ1-5
v_call: TRBV19
d_call: TRBD1
clone_size: .
cdr3_nt: TGTGCCAGTAGTAAAGGACAGGGTGGGCAGCCCCAGCATTTT
cdr3_aa: CASSKGQGGQPQHF

j_call: TRBJ2-7
v_call: TRBV18
d_call: TRBD2
clone_size: .
cdr3_nt: TGTGCCAGCTCACTTCTAGCGGGAGAAGGCTACGAGCAGTACTTC
cdr3_aa: CASSLLAGEGYEQYF

j_call: TRBJ2-5
v_call: TRBV4-1
d_call: .
clone_size: .
cdr3_nt: TGCGCCAGCAGCCAGGACCCTGGAGGGCTGGAGACCCAGTACTTC
cdr3_aa: CASSQDPGGLETQYF

j_call: TRBJ2-5
v_call: TRBV18
d_call: .
clone_size: .
cdr3_nt: TGTGCCAGCTCACCACTCCAGGTGGAGACCCAGTACTTC
cdr3_aa: CASSPLQVETQYF

j_call: TRBJ1-2
v_call: TRBV23-1
d_call: .
clone_size: .
cdr3_nt: TGCGCCAGCAGTCCCCCGGGGGGGTTCTATGGCTACACCTTC
cdr3_aa: CASSPPGGFYGYTF